This T cell receptor (beta chain) was sequenced during a study of T cells expressing NK-cell markers. Study results and limitations: Where several donors were concerned, these clonotypes also led the CD3+CD56-NKG2C+ fraction.

In the case of this clonotype: Antigen unknown.

This CDR3 contains 15 residues. Germline CDR1 SGHRS, CDR2 YFSETQ. TCRdb reprocessed the 5' RACE reads and keeps a single row for each CDR3 protein, giving no DNA. In total, the table holds about 300,000 distinct CDR3 sequences. The rearrangement links TRBV5-1 to TRBJ2-1; TCRdb lists TRBD1, though no DNA is available to test this call. This clonotype was sampled from a woman between 18 and 75 years old in good health. The specimen was blood T cells: a sorted CD56 or NKG2C T cell subset, CD4+ or CD8+ T cells, or bulk PBMC T cells (not recorded which). The CDR3 spells CASSLMGGSNAEQFF.